This paragraph covers one TCR beta chain sequence. Antigen unknown. The data are from a study of cytotoxic CD8 clonotypes in ibrutinib-treated CLL. Findings and caveats of the study: Contraction or stability on treatment characterized the public clonotypes, which were uncommon. Sustained-remission patients were sampled at different times than progressing patients were. Baseline clonality exceeded age-matched healthy donors and tracked circulating CD8+ T-cell counts.

Sequencing used immunoSEQ multiplex PCR; TCRdb keeps in-frame clones, though not all of them. Of under 300,000 clones in the sample, roughly 70% were seen once. The CDR3 totals 11 residues. Germline assignment: CDR1 SGHDT and CDR2 YYEEEE. Trimming stripped 0 bases from V and 4 bases from J, with 1 base between. The sample in question was PBMCs, obtained after 24 months of ibrutinib treatment. This clonotype was obtained from a human donor with chronic lymphocytic leukemia. The chain joins TRBV5-6 to TRBJ2-5; D gene uncertain. This CDR3 reads CASSLVETQYF. In nucleotides, the CDR3 is TGTGCCAGCAGCTTGGTAGAGACCCAGTACTTC.